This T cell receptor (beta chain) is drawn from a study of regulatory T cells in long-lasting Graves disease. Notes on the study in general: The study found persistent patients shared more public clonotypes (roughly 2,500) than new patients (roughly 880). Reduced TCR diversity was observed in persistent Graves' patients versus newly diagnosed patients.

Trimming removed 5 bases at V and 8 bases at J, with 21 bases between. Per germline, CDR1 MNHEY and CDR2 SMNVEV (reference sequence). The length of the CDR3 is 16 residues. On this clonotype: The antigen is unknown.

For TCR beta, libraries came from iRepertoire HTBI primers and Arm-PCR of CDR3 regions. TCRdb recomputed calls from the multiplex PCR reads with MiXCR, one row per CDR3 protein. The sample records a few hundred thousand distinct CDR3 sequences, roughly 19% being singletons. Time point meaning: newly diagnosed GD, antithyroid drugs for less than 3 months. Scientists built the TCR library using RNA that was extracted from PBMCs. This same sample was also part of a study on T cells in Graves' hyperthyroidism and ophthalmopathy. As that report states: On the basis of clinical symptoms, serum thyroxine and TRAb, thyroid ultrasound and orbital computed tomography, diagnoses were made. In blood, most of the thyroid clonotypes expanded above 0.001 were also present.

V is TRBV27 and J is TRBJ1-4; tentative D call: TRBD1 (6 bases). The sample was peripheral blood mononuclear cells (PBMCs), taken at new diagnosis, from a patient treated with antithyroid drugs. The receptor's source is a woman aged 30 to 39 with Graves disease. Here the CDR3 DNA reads TGTGCCAGCAGTCCACCTAAGGGAGGGGGGCACGAAAAACTGTTTTTT. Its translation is CASSPPKGGGHEKLFF.